This TCR beta chain appears in the sequencing data of a study of cytomegalovirus exposure and HLA in healthy donors. Study-wide results and caveats: 150 or so TCR beta chains were listed as cytomegalovirus-associated. TCR beta chains associated with HLA were, in a later analysis, more clonally expanded than equally common others. The authors later linked a missense DCLRE1C variant to TCR beta V- and J-gene trimming.

The V gene's germline CDR1 is ENHRY and CDR2 SYGVKD. The CDR3 covers 13 residues. V lost 11 bases and J lost 6; bases outside the gene matches: 5. PCR was performed using 60 Vbeta and 13 Jbeta primers. Generated by immunoSEQ multiplex PCR, the TCRdb table keeps only in-frame clones and is missing some. This table has 200,000 or so clones, approximately 78% appearing once. To note about this clone: Its antigen is unidentified.

This receptor was obtained from a woman aged 45-65 years in good health and CMV-seropositive. Sequencing was done on a sample of PBMCs. J is TRBJ2-1 and V is TRBV10-3; 12 bases line up with TRBD2. CDR3 loop: CASGTSGSNEQFF. Written as DNA, the CDR3 is TGTGCCTCCGGGACTAGCGGGTCCAATGAGCAGTTCTTC.